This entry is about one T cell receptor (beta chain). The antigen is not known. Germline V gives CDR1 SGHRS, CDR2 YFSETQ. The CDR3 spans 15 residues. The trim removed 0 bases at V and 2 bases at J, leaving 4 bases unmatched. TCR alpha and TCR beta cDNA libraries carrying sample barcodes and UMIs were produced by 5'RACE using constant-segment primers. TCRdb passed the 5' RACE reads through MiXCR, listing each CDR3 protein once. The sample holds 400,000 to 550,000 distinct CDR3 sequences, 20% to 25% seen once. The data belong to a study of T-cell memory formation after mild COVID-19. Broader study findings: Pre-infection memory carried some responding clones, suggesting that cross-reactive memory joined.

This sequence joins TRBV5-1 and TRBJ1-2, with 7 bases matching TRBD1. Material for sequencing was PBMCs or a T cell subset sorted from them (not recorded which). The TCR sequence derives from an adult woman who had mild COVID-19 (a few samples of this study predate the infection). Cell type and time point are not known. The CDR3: CASSLGSGGNYGYTF. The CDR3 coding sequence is TGCGCCAGCAGCTTGGGTTCAGGGGGGAACTATGGCTACACCTTC.